A few counts support the clone carrying this T cell receptor (beta chain). Its specificity is not known. With 5 bases clipped from V and 2 bases from J, the junction kept 12 bases outside the gene matches. The CDR3 is 15 residues long. Germline V CDR1 and CDR2: DFQATT, SNEGSKA (reference sequence). This sample is part of a study of blood T cells in healthy people across ages. Together with a sample-barcoded 5' primer, a J-beta primer mix was included in a second PCR lasting about 6 to 11 cycles. TCRdb itself ran the 5' RACE reads through MiXCR, one entry per CDR3 protein. The sample carries approximately 850,000 distinct CDR3 sequences, around 42% recorded once. Every donor contributed about 10 milliliters of peripheral blood by blood draw. Study-wide findings and caveats: Shifts in expanded clonotypes may have been confounded by donor CMV status, which was unknown. In these data, TCR beta diversity tracked strongly with naive T cell percentage.

Sequencing was carried out using blood. The sequence came from a man in his 60s in good health. The rearrangement links TRBV20-1 to TRBJ2-7, with 7 positions matching TRBD1. CDR3 DNA sequence: TGCAGTGCTTTTCGACAGGGACCCGTTGCCTACGAGCAGTACTTC. Translating it yields CSAFRQGPVAYEQYF.